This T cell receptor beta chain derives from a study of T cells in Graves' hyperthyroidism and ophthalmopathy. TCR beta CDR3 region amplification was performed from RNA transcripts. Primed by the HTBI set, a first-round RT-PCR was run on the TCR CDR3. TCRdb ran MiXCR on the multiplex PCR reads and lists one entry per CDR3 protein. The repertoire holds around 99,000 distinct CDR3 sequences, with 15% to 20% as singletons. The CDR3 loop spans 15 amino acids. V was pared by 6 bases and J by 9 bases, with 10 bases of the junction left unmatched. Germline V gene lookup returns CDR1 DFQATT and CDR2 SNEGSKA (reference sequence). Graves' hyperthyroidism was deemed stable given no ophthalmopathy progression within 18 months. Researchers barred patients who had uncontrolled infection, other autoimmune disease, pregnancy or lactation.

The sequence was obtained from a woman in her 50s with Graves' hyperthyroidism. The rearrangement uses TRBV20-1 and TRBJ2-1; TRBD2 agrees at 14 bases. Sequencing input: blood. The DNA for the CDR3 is TGCAGTGCCCCCGGGACCGGGACTAGCGGGGGTGAGCAGTTCTTC. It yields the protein CSAPGTGTSGGEQFF.